This T cell receptor (beta chain) was obtained from a study of cytomegalovirus exposure and HLA in healthy donors. Study results and limitations: The availability of immune exposure information extended only to CMV serostatus.

Germline values: CDR1 MGHRA, CDR2 YSYEKL. The CDR3 totals 14 residues. Trimming removed 1 base at V and 2 bases at J, with 9 bases between. PCR was performed using 60 Vbeta and 13 Jbeta primers. Sequenced by immunoSEQ multiplex PCR; TCRdb stores in-frame clones only, minus some. The data hold fewer than 120,000 clones, with approximately 80% observed a single time. A remark on this clone: Its antigen is undetermined.

The specimen was PBMCs. The clonotype was recovered from a woman aged 60 to 75 in good health and CMV-seropositive. The chain uses TRBV4-1 and TRBJ2-7; TRBD2 might be the D (6 bases). The CDR3 sequence is CASSQGTKPYEQYF. For the CDR3, the DNA is TGCGCCAGCAGCCAAGGGACTAAACCCTACGAGCAGTACTTC.